This record looks at one T cell receptor (beta chain) sequence and its context. These data are taken from a study of blood T cell repertoires in COVID-19. Study at large: Samples taken during acute and convalescent COVID-19 were collected in the United States, Italy and Spain. T cells, B-cell-depleted T cells, or PBMCs provided the cDNA or gDNA that served as material.

V lost 4 bases, J lost 5 bases, and 11 bases lay in between. This CDR3 has 13 amino acids. Per the authors' pipeline: Amplifying reference gene primers gave estimates of nucleated cell counts. Only in-frame clones appear in the TCRdb table, and some are missing; sequencing was by immunoSEQ multiplex PCR. V, J and clone size are those of that table, while D and trimming were read from the DNA. The sample carries approximately 400,000 clones, 89% recorded once. V usage is TRBV12-3 or TRBV12-4 and J usage is TRBJ1-1; TRBD1 is a possible D gene (6 bases). This TCR came from a man aged 35 to 55 with acute or convalescent COVID-19. Material for sequencing was peripheral blood. The CDR3 bases are TGTGCCAGCAGTTACACAGGGAAAACTGAAGCTTTCTTT. Amino acids: CASSYTGKTEAFF.